Listed here is a single T cell receptor (beta chain). Germline CDR1 and CDR2: SGHRS and YFSETQ. Unmatched junction bases numbered 10, after V lost 2 bases and J lost 6 bases. CDR3 length: 15 amino acids. This sample is part of a study of blood T cell repertoires in COVID-19. In the source study's methods: Counts of nucleated cells, estimated from reference gene primer amplification, were obtained. Generated by immunoSEQ multiplex PCR, the TCRdb table keeps only in-frame clones and is missing some. V and J calls and clone size are as listed in that table; D and trimming were resolved from the DNA. Altogether about 170,000 clones are present, 65% to 85% being singletons, with the ten largest covering 2.9%.

Sequencing was performed on peripheral blood. V usage is TRBV5-1 and J usage is TRBJ1-1; 7 nucleotides line up with TRBD1. This receptor was obtained from a woman aged 60 to 75 with acute or convalescent COVID-19. Here the CDR3 DNA reads TGCGCCAGCAGCTTCTATGACAGGGTGGGGGCTGAAGCTTTCTTT. Protein sequence: CASSFYDRVGAEAFF.